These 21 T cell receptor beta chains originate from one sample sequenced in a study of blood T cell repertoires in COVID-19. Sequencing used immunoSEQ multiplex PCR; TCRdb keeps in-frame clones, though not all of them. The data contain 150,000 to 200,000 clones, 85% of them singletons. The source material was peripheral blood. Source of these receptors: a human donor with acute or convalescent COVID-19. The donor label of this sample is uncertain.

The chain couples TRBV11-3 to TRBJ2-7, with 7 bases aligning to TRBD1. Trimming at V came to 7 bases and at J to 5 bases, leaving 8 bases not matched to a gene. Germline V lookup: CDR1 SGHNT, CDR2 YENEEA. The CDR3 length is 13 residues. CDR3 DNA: TGTGCCAGCACGCGAAGGGGGCGAAACGAGCAGTACTTC. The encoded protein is CASTRRGRNEQYF.

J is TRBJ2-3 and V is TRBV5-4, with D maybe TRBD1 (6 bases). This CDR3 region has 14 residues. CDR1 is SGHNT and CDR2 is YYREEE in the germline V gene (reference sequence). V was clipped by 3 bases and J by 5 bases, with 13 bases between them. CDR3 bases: TGTGCCAGCAGCTCACAGGGCGGTAAAGATACGCAGTATTTT. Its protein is CASSSQGGKDTQYF.

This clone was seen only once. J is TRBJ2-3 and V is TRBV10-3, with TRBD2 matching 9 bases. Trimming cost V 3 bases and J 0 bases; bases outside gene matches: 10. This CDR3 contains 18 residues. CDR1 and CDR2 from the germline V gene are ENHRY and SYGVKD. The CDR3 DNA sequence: TGTGCCATCAGTGATGGCGGGGGGGCTCGGACTAGCACAGATACGCAGTATTTT. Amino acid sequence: CAISDGGGARTSTDTQYF.

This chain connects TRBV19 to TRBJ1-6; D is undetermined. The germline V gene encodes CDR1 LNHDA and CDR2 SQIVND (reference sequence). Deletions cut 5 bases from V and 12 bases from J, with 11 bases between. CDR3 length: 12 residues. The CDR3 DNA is TGTGCCAGTAGTTTACTAGGATTACCCCTCCACTTT. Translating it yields CASSLLGLPLHF.

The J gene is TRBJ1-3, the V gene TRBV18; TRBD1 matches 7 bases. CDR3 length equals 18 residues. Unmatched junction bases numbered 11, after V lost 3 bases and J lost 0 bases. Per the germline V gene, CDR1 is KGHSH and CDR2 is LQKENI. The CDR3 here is CASSPFRTGDFSGNTIYF. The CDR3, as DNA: TGTGCCAGCTCACCTTTTAGGACAGGCGATTTCTCTGGAAACACCATATATTTT.

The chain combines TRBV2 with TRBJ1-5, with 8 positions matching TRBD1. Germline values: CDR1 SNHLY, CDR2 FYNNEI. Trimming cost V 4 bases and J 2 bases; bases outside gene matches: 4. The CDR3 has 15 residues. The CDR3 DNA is TGTGCCAGCAGTGCAGGGGGCAAGGGCAATCAGCCCCAGCATTTT. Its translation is CASSAGGKGNQPQHF.

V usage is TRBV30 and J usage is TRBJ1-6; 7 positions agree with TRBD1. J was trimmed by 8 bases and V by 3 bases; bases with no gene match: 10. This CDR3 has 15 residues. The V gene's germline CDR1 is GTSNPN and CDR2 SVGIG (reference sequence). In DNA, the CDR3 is TGTGCCTGGAGCTCGGACAGGCTCCTTTATTCACCCCTCCACTTT. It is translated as CAWSSDRLLYSPLHF.

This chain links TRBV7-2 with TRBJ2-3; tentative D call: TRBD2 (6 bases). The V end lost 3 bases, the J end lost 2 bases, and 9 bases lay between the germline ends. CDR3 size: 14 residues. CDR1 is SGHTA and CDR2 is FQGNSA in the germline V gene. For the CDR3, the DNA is TGTGCCAGCAGCTTGGGGCGGGACACAGATACGCAGTATTTT. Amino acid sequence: CASSLGRDTDTQYF.

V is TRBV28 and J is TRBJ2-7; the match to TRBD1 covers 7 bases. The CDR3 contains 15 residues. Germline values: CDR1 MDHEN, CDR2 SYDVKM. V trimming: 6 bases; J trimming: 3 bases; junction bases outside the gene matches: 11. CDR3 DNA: TGTGCCAGCAGACATAACAGGGGAGAGGACTACGAGCAGTACTTC. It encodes CASRHNRGEDYEQYF.

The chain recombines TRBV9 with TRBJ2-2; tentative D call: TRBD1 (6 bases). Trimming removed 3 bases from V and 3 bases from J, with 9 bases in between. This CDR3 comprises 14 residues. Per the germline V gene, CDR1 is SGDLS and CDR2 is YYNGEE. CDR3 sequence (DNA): TGTGCCAGCAGCGCCAACAGGGACACCGGGGAGCTGTTTTTT. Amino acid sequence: CASSANRDTGELFF. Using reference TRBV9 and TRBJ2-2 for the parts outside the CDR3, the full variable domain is DSGVTQTPKHLITATGQRVTLRCSPRSGDLSVYWYQQSLDQGLQFLIQYYNGEERAKGNILERFSAQQFPDLHSELNLSSLELGDSALYFCASSANRDTGELFFGEGSRLTVL.

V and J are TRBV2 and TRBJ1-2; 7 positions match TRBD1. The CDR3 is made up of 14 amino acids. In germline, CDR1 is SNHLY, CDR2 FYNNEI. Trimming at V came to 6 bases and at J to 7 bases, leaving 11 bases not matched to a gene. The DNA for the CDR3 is TGTGCCAGCAGGCCTGCCCGACAGGGCGGTGGCTACACCTTC. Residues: CASRPARQGGGYTF.

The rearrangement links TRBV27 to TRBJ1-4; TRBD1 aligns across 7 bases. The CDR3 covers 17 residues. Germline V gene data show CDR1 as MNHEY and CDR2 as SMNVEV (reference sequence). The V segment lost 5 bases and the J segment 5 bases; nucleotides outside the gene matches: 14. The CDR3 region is CASSLSRQGQGNEKLFF. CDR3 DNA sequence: TGTGCCAGCAGTCTCTCGCGACAGGGACAAGGAAATGAAAAACTGTTTTTT.

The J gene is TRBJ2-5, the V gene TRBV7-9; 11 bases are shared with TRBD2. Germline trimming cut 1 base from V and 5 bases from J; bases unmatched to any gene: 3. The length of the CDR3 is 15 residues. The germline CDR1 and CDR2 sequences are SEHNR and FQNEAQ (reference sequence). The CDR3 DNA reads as TGTGCCAGCAGCTTAGGAACTAGCGGGGGCGAGACCCAGTACTTC. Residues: CASSLGTSGGETQYF.

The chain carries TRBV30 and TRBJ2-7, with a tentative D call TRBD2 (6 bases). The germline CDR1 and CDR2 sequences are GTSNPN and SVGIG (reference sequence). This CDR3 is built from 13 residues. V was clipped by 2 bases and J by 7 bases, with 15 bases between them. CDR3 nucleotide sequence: TGTGCCTGGAGTAAGGCGCGGGGATTTGAGCAGTACTTC. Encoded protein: CAWSKARGFEQYF.

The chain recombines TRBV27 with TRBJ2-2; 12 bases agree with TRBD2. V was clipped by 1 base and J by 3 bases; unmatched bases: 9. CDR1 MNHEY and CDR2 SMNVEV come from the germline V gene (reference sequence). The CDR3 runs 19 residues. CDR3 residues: CASSLWGPSGGGYTGELFF. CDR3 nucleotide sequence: TGTGCCAGCAGTTTATGGGGCCCTAGCGGGGGGGGCTACACCGGGGAGCTGTTTTTT.

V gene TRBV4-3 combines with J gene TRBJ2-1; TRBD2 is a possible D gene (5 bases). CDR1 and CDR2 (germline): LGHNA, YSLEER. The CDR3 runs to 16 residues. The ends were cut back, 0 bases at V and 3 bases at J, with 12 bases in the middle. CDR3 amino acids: CASSQDGGLGYNEQFF. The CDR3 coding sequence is TGCGCCAGCAGCCAAGATGGAGGACTGGGCTACAATGAGCAGTTCTTC.

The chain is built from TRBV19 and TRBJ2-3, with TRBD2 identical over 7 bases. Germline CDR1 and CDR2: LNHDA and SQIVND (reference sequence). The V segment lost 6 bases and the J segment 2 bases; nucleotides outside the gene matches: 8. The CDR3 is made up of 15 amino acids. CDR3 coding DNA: TGTGCCAGTAGGAACACGGGAGGCTTCACAGATACGCAGTATTTT. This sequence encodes CASRNTGGFTDTQYF.

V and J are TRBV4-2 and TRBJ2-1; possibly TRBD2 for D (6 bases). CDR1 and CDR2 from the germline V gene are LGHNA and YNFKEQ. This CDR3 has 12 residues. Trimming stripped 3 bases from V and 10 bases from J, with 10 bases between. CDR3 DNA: TGTGCCAGCAGCCACGGGACTGTGGAGCAGTTCTTC. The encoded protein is CASSHGTVEQFF.

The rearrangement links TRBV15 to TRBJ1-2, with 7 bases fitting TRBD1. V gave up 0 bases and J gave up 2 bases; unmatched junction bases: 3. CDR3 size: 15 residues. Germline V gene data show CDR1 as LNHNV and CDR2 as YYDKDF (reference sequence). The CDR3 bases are TGTGCCACCAGCAGAGAAGGGACAGCGAACTATGGCTACACCTTC. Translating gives CATSREGTANYGYTF.

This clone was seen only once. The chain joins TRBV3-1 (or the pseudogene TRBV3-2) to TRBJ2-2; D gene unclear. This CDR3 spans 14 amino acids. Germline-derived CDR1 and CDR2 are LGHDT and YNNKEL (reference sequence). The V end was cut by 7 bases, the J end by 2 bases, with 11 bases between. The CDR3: CASNSRRNTGELFF. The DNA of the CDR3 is TGTGCCAGCAACTCACGGAGAAACACCGGGGAGCTGTTTTTT.

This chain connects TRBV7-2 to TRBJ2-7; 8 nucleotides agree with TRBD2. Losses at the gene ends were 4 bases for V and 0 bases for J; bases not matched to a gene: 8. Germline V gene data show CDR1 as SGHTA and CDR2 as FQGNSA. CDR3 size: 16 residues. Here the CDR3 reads CASSSRGGEDSYEQYF. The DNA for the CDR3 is TGTGCCAGCAGCTCTCGGGGGGGCGAGGACTCCTACGAGCAGTACTTC.